This TCR beta chain was identified during a study of early T cells in non-severe SARS-CoV-2 infection. Study-level information: Bulk RNA taken from unsorted whole blood was sequenced, leaving chains unpaired.

This clonotype has more than one count but fewer than ten. Its specificity is not known. Overall study results and limits: There was a bias toward anti-spike CD8 responses in VDJdb matching, which missed private and CD4 specificities.

V dropped 5 bases and J dropped 2 bases, with 12 bases sitting between them. The CDR3 is made up of 14 amino acids. Each cDNA molecule carried a unique molecular identifier. TCRdb ran MiXCR on the 5' RACE reads and lists one entry per CDR3 protein. The data contain tens of thousands of distinct CDR3 sequences, approximately 9.9% of them seen just once; the ten biggest clones take up more than 10%. The chain is built from TRBV12-3 or TRBV12-4 and TRBJ1-2; TRBD1 is a possible D gene (6 bases). This TCR derives from an adult who was a healthcare worker with PCR-confirmed SARS-CoV-2 infection or an uninfected control (not recorded which). The source material was whole blood. The DNA for the CDR3 is TGTGCCAGCAGTCCCCCCGGACAGAACTATGGCTACACCTTC. This translates into CASSPPGQNYGYTF.